This T cell receptor beta chain was found in a study of blood T cell repertoires in COVID-19. Study-wide background: There were acute and convalescent COVID-19 samples, and they came from the United States, Italy and Spain.

Authors' analysis steps: Nucleated cell counts were estimated from reference gene primer amplification. TCRdb keeps only in-frame clones here, not all; method: immunoSEQ multiplex PCR. That table supplies the V and J calls and clone size; D and trimming were determined from the DNA. The top ten hold approximately 5.1% of the sample, which has approximately 250,000 clones, around nine tenths seen once. Germline CDR1 SGHRS, CDR2 YFSETQ. After removal of 4 bases from V and 10 bases from J, the junction contained 6 bases not matched to a gene. The CDR3 has 13 residues. Seattle patients were enrolled during active infection and followed longitudinally.

The clonotype was recovered from a woman aged 60 to 75 with COVID-19, enrolled during active disease. The sequencing input was peripheral blood. The rearrangement links TRBV5-1 to TRBJ2-7, with 12 bases lining up with TRBD2. In DNA, the CDR3 is TGCGCCAGCAGCCTTGGGACTAGCGGGCTCCAGTACTTC. Protein product: CASSLGTSGLQYF.